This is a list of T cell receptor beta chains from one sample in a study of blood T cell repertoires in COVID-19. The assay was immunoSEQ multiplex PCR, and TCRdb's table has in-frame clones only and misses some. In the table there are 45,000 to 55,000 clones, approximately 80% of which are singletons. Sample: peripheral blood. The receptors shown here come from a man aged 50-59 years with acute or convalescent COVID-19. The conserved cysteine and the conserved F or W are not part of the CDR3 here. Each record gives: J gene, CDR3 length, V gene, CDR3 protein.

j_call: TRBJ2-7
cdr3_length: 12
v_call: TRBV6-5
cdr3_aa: ASVPGQGAYEQY

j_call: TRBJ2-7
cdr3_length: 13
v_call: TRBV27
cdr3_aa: ASSLSGGRYYEQY

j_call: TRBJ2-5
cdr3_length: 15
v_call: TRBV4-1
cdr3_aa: ASSQDYRGTGKETQY

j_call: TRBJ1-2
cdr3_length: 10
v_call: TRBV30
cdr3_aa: AWTPWGDGYT

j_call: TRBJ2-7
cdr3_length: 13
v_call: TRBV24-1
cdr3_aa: ATGEPGQGVYEQY

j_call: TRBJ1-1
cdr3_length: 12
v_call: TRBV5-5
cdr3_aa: ASSLQGSGTEAF

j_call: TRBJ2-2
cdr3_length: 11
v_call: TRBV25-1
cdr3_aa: ASRRGSTGELF

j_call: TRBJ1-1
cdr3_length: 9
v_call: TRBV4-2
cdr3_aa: ASSQPGGAF

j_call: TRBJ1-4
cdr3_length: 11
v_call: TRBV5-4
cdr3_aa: ASREITNEKLF

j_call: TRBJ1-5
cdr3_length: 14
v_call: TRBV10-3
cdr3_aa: AISESRTGGNQPQH

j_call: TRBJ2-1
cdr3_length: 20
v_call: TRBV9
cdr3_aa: ASSSPFGLAGGPGLVYNEQF

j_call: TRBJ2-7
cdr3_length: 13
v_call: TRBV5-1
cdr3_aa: ASSLGTGGSYEQY

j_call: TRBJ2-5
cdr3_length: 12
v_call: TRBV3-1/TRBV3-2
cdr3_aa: ASTPGIAGETQY

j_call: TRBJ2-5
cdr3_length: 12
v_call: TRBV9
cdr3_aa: ASSGARGKETQY

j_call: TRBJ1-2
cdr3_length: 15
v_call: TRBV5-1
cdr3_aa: ASSLGGPGSTNYGYT

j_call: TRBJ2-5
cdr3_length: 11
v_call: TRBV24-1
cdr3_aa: ATAAEGIQTQY

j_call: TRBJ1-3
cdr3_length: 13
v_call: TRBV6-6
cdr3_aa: ASSLQGAGGNTIY

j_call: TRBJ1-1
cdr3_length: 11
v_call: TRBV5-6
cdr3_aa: ASSDRVDTEAF

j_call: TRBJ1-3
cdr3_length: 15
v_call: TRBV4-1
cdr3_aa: ASSRQLVGDSGNTIY

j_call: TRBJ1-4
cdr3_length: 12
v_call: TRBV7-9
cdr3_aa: ASSLDSGSEKLF

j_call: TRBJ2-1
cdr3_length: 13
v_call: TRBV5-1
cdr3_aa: ASSAGWGHDNEQF

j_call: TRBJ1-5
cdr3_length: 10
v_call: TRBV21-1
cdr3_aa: ASSKIGQPQH

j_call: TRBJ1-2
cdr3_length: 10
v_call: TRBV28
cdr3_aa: ASGDILNGYT

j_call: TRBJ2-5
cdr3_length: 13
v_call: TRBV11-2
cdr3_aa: ASRLDFGGQETQY